Listed below are T cell receptor beta chains from one sample, sequenced in a study of blood T cell repertoires in COVID-19. Sequenced by immunoSEQ multiplex PCR; TCRdb stores in-frame clones only, minus some. The sample has approximately 140,000 clones; around 83% are singletons. Material: peripheral blood. The origin of the receptors is a human donor in a cohort sampled during active COVID-19. Both conserved end residues are part of each CDR3. Each record gives: J gene, V gene, CDR3 length, CDR3 protein.

j_call: TRBJ2-1
v_call: TRBV3-1/TRBV3-2
cdr3_length: 14
cdr3_aa: CASSQEGLGNEQFF

j_call: TRBJ2-1
v_call: TRBV7-9
cdr3_length: 15
cdr3_aa: CASSPLASGVNEQFF

j_call: TRBJ1-1
v_call: TRBV11-1
cdr3_length: 16
cdr3_aa: CASSLGGRGVGTEAFF

j_call: TRBJ2-2
v_call: TRBV25-1
cdr3_length: 13
cdr3_aa: CASSESHTGELFF

j_call: TRBJ1-6
v_call: TRBV30
cdr3_length: 14
cdr3_aa: CAWSALIYNSPLHF

j_call: TRBJ2-7
v_call: TRBV15
cdr3_length: 16
cdr3_aa: CATEGRETSGRNLGDF

j_call: TRBJ2-7
v_call: TRBV2
cdr3_length: 15
cdr3_aa: CASSESIAGAYEQYF

j_call: TRBJ1-3
v_call: TRBV19
cdr3_length: 15
cdr3_aa: CASSWTDYSGNTIYF

j_call: TRBJ2-7
v_call: TRBV12-3/TRBV12-4
cdr3_length: 13
cdr3_aa: CASSSTGVREQYF

j_call: TRBJ1-5
v_call: TRBV19
cdr3_length: 16
cdr3_aa: CASSFDREYSNQPQHF

j_call: TRBJ2-2
v_call: TRBV11-2
cdr3_length: 12
cdr3_aa: CATGVGPGELFF

j_call: TRBJ1-1
v_call: TRBV10-3
cdr3_length: 15
cdr3_aa: CAISPRIGRNTEAFF

j_call: TRBJ2-4
v_call: TRBV5-8
cdr3_length: 16
cdr3_aa: CASSLVSGQGQNIQYF

j_call: TRBJ2-3
v_call: TRBV5-6
cdr3_length: 14
cdr3_aa: CASSFRGSADTQYF

j_call: TRBJ1-2
v_call: TRBV11-2
cdr3_length: 15
cdr3_aa: CASSLGARGNYGYTF

j_call: TRBJ2-2
v_call: TRBV7-6
cdr3_length: 16
cdr3_aa: CASSLAGPANTGELFF

j_call: TRBJ2-5
v_call: TRBV5-1
cdr3_length: 16
cdr3_aa: CASSTNPGAGQETQYF

j_call: TRBJ2-2
v_call: TRBV18
cdr3_length: 14
cdr3_aa: CASSLAGITGELFF

j_call: TRBJ2-1
v_call: TRBV27
cdr3_length: 17
cdr3_aa: CASKPAPGLAGGNEQFF

j_call: TRBJ1-2
v_call: TRBV11-2
cdr3_length: 15
cdr3_aa: CASIRQTGGGDGYTF

j_call: TRBJ1-2
v_call: TRBV16
cdr3_length: 18
cdr3_aa: CASSQYPQGRLANYGYTF

j_call: TRBJ1-5
v_call: TRBV19
cdr3_length: 15
cdr3_aa: CASSTWTVSNQPQHF

j_call: TRBJ2-2
v_call: TRBV5-1
cdr3_length: 15
cdr3_aa: CASQLGLARTGELFF

j_call: TRBJ1-2
v_call: TRBV12-3/TRBV12-4
cdr3_length: 11
cdr3_aa: CASSRTGGYTF

j_call: TRBJ1-1
v_call: TRBV12-3/TRBV12-4
cdr3_length: 12
cdr3_aa: CASSSGLTEAFF

j_call: TRBJ1-5
v_call: TRBV27
cdr3_length: 14
cdr3_aa: CASSLEGNNQPQHF

j_call: TRBJ2-7
v_call: TRBV27
cdr3_length: 14
cdr3_aa: CACQTGTGPYEQYF

j_call: TRBJ2-7
v_call: TRBV9
cdr3_length: 15
cdr3_aa: CASSPTSGPTYEQYF

j_call: TRBJ2-7
v_call: TRBV7-2
cdr3_length: 16
cdr3_aa: CASSPGTAGVAGEQYF

j_call: TRBJ2-2
v_call: TRBV24-1
cdr3_length: 17
cdr3_aa: CATSDPSGTVNTGELFF

j_call: TRBJ2-1
v_call: TRBV5-1
cdr3_length: 15
cdr3_aa: CASSQGLADYNEQFF

j_call: TRBJ2-7
v_call: TRBV24-1
cdr3_length: 15
cdr3_aa: CATSDGRLANHEQYF

j_call: TRBJ2-7
v_call: TRBV6-2/TRBV6-3
cdr3_length: 15
cdr3_aa: CASSYGLGTPSEQYF

j_call: TRBJ2-7
v_call: TRBV5-1
cdr3_length: 17
cdr3_aa: CASSYGGGQADSYEQYF

j_call: TRBJ1-6
v_call: TRBV27
cdr3_length: 18
cdr3_aa: CASSLSFQGTSYNSPLHF

j_call: TRBJ2-7
v_call: TRBV28
cdr3_length: 13
cdr3_aa: CASSSYLLYEQYF

j_call: TRBJ1-1
v_call: TRBV6-5
cdr3_length: 15
cdr3_aa: CASSYGDRRNTEAFF

j_call: TRBJ2-5
v_call: TRBV28
cdr3_length: 15
cdr3_aa: CASRRGSPRWETQYF

j_call: TRBJ2-3
v_call: TRBV7-3
cdr3_length: 18
cdr3_aa: CASSPDNLRDRAADTQYF

j_call: TRBJ2-5
v_call: TRBV9
cdr3_length: 17
cdr3_aa: CASSVGAGQGGEETQYF

j_call: TRBJ2-7
v_call: TRBV2
cdr3_length: 14
cdr3_aa: CASRGLAGVYEQYF

j_call: TRBJ2-7
v_call: TRBV5-6
cdr3_length: 14
cdr3_aa: CASSLKGTGGEQYF

j_call: TRBJ2-7
v_call: TRBV7-3
cdr3_length: 15
cdr3_aa: CASSFRAGGTYEQYF

j_call: TRBJ1-5
v_call: TRBV30
cdr3_length: 13
cdr3_aa: CAWDRAFNQPQHF

j_call: TRBJ2-1
v_call: TRBV19
cdr3_length: 16
cdr3_aa: CASSTQAGGPYNEQFF

j_call: TRBJ2-4
v_call: TRBV5-5
cdr3_length: 16
cdr3_aa: CASSRPETGTKNIQYF

j_call: TRBJ1-1
v_call: TRBV18
cdr3_length: 13
cdr3_aa: CASSPLVNTEAFF

j_call: TRBJ1-5
v_call: TRBV7-9
cdr3_length: 12
cdr3_aa: CASSYGSQPQHF

j_call: TRBJ2-7
v_call: TRBV16
cdr3_length: 13
cdr3_aa: CASTVQGRGEQYF

j_call: TRBJ1-1
v_call: TRBV7-2
cdr3_length: 13
cdr3_aa: CASSRQGGTEAFF

j_call: TRBJ1-4
v_call: TRBV5-6
cdr3_length: 11
cdr3_aa: CASSSGKTLFF

j_call: TRBJ2-7
v_call: TRBV5-1
cdr3_length: 14
cdr3_aa: CASSLSGVQGEQYF

j_call: TRBJ2-7
v_call: TRBV11-3
cdr3_length: 14
cdr3_aa: CASSLGRGVHEQYF

j_call: TRBJ2-1
v_call: TRBV4-1
cdr3_length: 14
cdr3_aa: CASRAGDSYNEQFF

j_call: TRBJ1-2
v_call: TRBV2
cdr3_length: 14
cdr3_aa: CASSQGAVNYGYTF